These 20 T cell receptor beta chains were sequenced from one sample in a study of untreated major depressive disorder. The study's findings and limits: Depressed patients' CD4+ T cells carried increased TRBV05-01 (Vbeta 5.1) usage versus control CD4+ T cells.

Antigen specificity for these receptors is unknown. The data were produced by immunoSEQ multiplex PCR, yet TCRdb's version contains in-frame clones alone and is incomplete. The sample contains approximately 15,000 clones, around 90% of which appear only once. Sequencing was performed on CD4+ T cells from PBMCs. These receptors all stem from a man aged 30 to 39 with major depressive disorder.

The CDR3 spells CATSIAGGLAGELFF. CDR3 nucleotide sequence: TGTGCCACCAGCATAGCGGGGGGGCTAGCCGGGGAGCTGTTTTTT. The chain employs TRBV15 and TRBJ2-2, with 11 bases lining up with TRBD2. Germline V gives CDR1 LNHNV, CDR2 YYDKDF (reference sequence). Unmatched junction bases numbered 4, after V lost 4 bases and J lost 6 bases. The CDR3 contains 15 residues. Supplemented by reference TRBV15 and TRBJ2-2, the full variable domain reads DAMVIQNPRYQVTQFGKPVTLSCSQTLNHNVMYWYQQKSSQAPKLLFHYYDKDFNNEADTPDNFQSRRPNTSFCFLDIRSPGLGDTAMYLCATSIAGGLAGELFFGEGSRLTVL.

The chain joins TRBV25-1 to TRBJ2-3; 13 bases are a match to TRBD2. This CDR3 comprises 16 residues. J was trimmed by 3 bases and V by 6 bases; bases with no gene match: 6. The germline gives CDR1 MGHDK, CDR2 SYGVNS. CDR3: CASRYAGLAGTDTQYF. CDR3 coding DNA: TGTGCCAGCAGATACGCGGGACTAGCGGGGACAGATACGCAGTATTTT.

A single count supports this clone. CDR3 DNA sequence: TGTGCCAGCAGTGATCCAGGGATGAACACTGAAGCTTTCTTT. It yields the protein CASSDPGMNTEAFF. The V and J genes are TRBV6-1 and TRBJ1-1; possible D gene TRBD1, 5 bases. The germline V gene has CDR1 MNHNS and CDR2 SASEGT. The length of the CDR3 is 14 residues. Trimming shortened V by 3 bases and J by 0 bases, and 8 bases separated the two germline ends.

The CDR3 DNA is TGTGCCTGGCTGACAGCGGGGGAAAAACTGTTTTTT. It encodes CAWLTAGEKLFF. J is TRBJ1-4 and V is TRBV30; maybe TRBD1 (5 bases). The CDR3 is 12 amino acids. CDR1 is GTSNPN and CDR2 is SVGIG in the germline V gene (reference sequence). V lost 5 bases and J 8 bases, leaving 12 bases between the germline ends.

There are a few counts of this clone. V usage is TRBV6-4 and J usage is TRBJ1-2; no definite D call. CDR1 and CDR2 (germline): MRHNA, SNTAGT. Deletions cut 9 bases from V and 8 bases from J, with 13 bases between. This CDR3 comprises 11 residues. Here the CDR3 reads CARPPLRGYTF. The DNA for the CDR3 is TGTGCCAGGCCGCCCCTTAGGGGCTACACCTTC.

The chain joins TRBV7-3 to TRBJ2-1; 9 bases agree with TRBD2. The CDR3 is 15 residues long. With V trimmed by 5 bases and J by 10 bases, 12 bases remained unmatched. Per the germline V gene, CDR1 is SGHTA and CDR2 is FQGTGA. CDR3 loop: CASSLTSGAPTEQFF. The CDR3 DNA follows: TGTGCCAGCAGCCTGACTAGCGGAGCCCCAACGGAGCAGTTCTTC.

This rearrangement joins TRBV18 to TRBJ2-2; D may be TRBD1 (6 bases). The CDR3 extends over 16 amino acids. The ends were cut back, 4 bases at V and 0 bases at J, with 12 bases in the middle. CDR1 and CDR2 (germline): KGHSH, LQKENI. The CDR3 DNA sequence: TGTGCCAGCTCACTTAACAGGGTTCCGAACACCGGGGAGCTGTTTTTT. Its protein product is CASSLNRVPNTGELFF.

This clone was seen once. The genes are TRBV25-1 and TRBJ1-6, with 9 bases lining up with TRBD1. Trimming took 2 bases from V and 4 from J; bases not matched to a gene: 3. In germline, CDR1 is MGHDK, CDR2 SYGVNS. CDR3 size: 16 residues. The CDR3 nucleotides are TGTGCCAGCAGTGAAAGCGGACAGGGGTATAATTCACCCCTCCACTTT. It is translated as CASSESGQGYNSPLHF.

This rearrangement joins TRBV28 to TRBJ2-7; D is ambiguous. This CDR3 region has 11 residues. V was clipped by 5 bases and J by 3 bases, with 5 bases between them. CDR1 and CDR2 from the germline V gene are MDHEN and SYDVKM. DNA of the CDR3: TGTGCCAGCAGTCCCAACTACGAGCAGTACTTC. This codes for CASSPNYEQYF.

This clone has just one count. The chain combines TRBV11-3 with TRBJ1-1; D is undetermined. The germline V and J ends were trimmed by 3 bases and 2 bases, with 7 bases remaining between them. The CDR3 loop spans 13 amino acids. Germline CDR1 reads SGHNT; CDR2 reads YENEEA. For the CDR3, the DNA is TGTGCCAGCAGCTTTTCCAGTAACACTGAAGCTTTCTTT. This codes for CASSFSSNTEAFF.

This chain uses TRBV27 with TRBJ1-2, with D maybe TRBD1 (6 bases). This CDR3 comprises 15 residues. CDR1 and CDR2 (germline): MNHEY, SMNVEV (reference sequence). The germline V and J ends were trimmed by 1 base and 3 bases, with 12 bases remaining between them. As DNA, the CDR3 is TGTGCCAGCAGTTTATATACAGGGTGGGACTATGGCTACACCTTC. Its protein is CASSLYTGWDYGYTF.

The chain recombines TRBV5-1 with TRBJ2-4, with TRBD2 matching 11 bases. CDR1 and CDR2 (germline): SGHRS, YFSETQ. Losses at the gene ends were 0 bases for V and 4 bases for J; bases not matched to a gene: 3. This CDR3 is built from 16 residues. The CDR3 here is CASSLAPSGGKNIQYF. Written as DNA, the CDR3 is TGCGCCAGCAGCTTGGCGCCTAGCGGGGGGAAAAACATTCAGTACTTC.

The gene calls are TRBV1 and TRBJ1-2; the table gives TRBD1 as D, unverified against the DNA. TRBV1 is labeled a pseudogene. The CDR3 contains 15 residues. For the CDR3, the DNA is TGCACCAGCAGCCAAGAGAACAGGGGAAGGGATGGCTACACCTTC. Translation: CTSSQENRGRDGYTF.

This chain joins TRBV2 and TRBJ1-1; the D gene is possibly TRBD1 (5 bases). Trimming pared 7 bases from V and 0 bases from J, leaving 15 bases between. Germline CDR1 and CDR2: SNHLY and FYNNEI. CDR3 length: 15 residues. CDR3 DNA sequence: TGTGCCAGCACGCCAGGGCGGGTAATGAACACTGAAGCTTTCTTT. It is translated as CASTPGRVMNTEAFF.

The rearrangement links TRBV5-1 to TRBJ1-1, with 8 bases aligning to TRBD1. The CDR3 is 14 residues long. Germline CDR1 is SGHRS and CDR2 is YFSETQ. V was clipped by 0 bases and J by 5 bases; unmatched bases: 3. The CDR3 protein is CASSLEGTGTEAFF. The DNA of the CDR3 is TGCGCCAGCAGCTTGGAGGGGACAGGAACTGAAGCTTTCTTT.

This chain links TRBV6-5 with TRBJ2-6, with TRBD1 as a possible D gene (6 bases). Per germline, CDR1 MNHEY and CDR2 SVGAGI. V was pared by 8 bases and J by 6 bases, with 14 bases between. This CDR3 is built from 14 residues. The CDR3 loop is CASRSRGKANVLTF. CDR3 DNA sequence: TGTGCCAGCCGTTCCAGGGGCAAGGCCAACGTCCTGACTTTC.

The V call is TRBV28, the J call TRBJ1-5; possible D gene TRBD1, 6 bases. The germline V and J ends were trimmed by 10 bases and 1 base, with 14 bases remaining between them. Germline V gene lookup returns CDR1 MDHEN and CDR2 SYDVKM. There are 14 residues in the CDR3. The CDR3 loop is CAIRGGGSNQPQHF. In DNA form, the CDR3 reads TGTGCCATCCGTGGAGGGGGGAGCAATCAGCCCCAGCATTTT.

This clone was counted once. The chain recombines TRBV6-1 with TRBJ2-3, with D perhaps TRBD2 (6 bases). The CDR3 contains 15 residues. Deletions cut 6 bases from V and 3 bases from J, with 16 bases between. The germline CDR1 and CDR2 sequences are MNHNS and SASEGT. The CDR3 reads CASSPRRGATDTQYF. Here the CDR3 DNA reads TGTGCCAGCAGCCCTAGGAGGGGTGCAACAGATACGCAGTATTTT.

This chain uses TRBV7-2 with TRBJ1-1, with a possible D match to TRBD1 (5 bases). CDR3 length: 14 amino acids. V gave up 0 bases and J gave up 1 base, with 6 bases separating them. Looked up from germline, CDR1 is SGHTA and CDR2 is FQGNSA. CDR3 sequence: CASSLAGGNTEAFF. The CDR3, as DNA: TGTGCCAGCAGCTTAGCGGGGGGGAACACTGAAGCTTTCTTT.

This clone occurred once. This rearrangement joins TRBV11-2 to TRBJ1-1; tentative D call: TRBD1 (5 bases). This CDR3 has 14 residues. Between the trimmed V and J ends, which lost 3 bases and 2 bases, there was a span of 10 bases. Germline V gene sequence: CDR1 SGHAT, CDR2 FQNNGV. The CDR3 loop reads CASSFRGGNTEAFF. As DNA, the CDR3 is TGTGCCAGCAGCTTTCGGGGCGGCAACACTGAAGCTTTCTTT.